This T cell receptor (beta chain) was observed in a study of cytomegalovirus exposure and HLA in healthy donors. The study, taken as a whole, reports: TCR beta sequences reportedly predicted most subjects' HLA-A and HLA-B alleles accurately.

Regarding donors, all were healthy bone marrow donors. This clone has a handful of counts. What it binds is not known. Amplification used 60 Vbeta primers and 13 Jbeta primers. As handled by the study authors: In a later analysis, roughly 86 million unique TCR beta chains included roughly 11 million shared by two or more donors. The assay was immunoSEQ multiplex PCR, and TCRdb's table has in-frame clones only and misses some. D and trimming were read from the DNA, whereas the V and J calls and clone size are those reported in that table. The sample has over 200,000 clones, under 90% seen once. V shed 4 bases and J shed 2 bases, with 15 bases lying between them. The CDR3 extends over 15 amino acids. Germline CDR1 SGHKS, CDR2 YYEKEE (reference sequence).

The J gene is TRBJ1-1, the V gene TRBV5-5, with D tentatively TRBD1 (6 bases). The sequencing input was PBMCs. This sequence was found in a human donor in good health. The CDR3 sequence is CASSPEWGLNTEAFF. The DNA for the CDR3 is TGTGCCAGCAGCCCGGAATGGGGGCTCAACACTGAAGCTTTCTTT.